This T cell receptor (beta chain) was sequenced in a study of cytomegalovirus exposure and HLA in healthy donors. This table comes from immunoSEQ multiplex PCR, and its TCRdb copy is limited to in-frame clones, with some not included. The sample carries 150,000 to 180,000 clones, 86% recorded once. The study's findings and limits: A subsequent analysis found that TCR clusters from the first cohort also tended to co-occur in the 120 validation repertoires, with 90% to 95% of cluster scores above 0.

This clone was recorded only once. Its target is unknown. The J segment lost 1 base and the V segment lost 6 bases, leaving 4 bases of the junction unmatched. Germline V lookup: CDR1 LNHDA, CDR2 SQIVND (reference sequence). This CDR3 region has 15 residues. The sample taken for sequencing was PBMCs. The chain couples TRBV19 to TRBJ1-4; 8 bases agree with TRBD1. The TCR sequence derives from a man aged 18 to 29 in good health and CMV-seropositive. For the CDR3, the DNA is TGTGCCAGTAGGGACAGGGCGGGAACTAATGAAAAACTGTTTTTT. Protein: CASRDRAGTNEKLFF.